This T cell receptor beta chain was obtained from a study of shared clonotypes between healthy human individuals (dated by TCRdb to the early 2020s). For the wider study: The cohort comprised two women and a few men aged 18 to 49 years. For each donor, CD4 naive and CD4 memory were each run on three plates, CD8 naive on two plates, and CD8 memory on one plate. The study deeply sequenced blood TCR repertoires of five healthy adults to estimate repertoire size and the extent of clonotype sharing between individuals. Different laboratories and diverse techniques were used to prepare libraries and sequence TCR repertoires, to increase sequencing depth and limit assay-specific biases. Leukapheresis yielded between about 0.8 and 8.9 billion PBMCs per donor.

CDR3 length: 15 amino acids, cysteine to phenylalanine. Only the CDR3 DNA is retained, 45 bases long and in frame from the first base. As encoded in the germline V gene, CDR1 is SGHRS while CDR2 is YFSETQ. V is shortened by 4 bases, J by 3 bases, and the region joining them spans 16 bases. The donors were healthy, HIV-negative adults who had no recently reported acute infections or vaccinations. All donors were Caucasian adults living in Nashville, Tennessee, USA. CD4+ T cells were enriched through magnetic negative selection, after which naive cells were positively selected on CD45RA and the remaining negative fraction served as the memory subset. Blood was collected by leukapheresis, and PBMCs were isolated by Ficoll-Histopaque density gradient centrifugation and then cryopreserved in liquid nitrogen vapor phase. Purity and quantity of every magnetically sorted T cell population were checked by analytical flow cytometry. Each sorted fraction had its genomic DNA isolated and then quantified by UV absorbance on a Nanodrop 2000c.

About this clone itself: Which antigen it targets is not known. Base qualities are missing; no much larger clone stands one base away.

What the research found in general, with its limitations: Pairwise subsampling led to the expectation that sequencing depth would affect the degree of clonotype sharing among donors. Even with the large sequencing depth, rarefaction of the sorted-subset datasets indicated that sequencing was incomplete. Estimated clonotype richness was generally larger for naive than for memory subsets. When a handful of donors were compared, the shared fraction of clonotypes was roughly 5% for naive CD4, approximately 3.5% for naive CD8, 2% to 2.5% for memory CD4, and about 0.36% for memory CD8. Compared with non-shared clonotypes, the clonotypes found in all four sorted-subset donors had higher generation probabilities. Because the study included only a small number of donors, the genetic and exposure-history diversity represented was limited. Sampling was limited to blood, and TCR repertoires in tissue likely differ from TCR repertoires in blood.

TCR CDR3 regions were amplified from genomic DNA by multiplex PCR using the deep immunoSEQ assay. For each cell subset, the extracted genomic DNA was distributed evenly across all wells of several immunoSEQ 96-well plates, and each plate served as one replicate. For sorted subsets, 200 to 250 ng genomic DNA, equal to some 30,000 T cell genomes, was loaded into each replicate PCR. The purified libraries were quantified using a Qubit 3.0 fluorometer, sized with a Bioanalyzer 2100, and then quantified again using the KAPA Library Quantification kit. A separate single-read 150-cycle Illumina NextSeq 550 flow cell was used to sequence each immunoSEQ 96-well plate. The study's own analysis went as follows. Because only junctional sequences without quality scores were contained in the immunoSEQ output, filtering matching that applied to full-length reads could not be performed. To assign V/J genes and CDR3, sequences were annotated using PyIR, a Python wrapper for IgBLAST v1.9, with IMGT germline references. Reads with weak V/J assignments (E-value above 1e-6), missing CDR3, stop codons, out-of-frame junctions, or ambiguous translated residues were removed. V3J clonotypes were defined as sequences sharing an identical inferred V gene, J gene, and CDR3 amino acid sequence. The percentage overlap between two repertoires was calculated by dividing the number of shared unique clonotypes by the size of the smaller repertoire. RTK rarefaction, the Chao1 estimator, and Recon v2.1 estimates of unobserved clonotypes were used to assess repertoire richness. Generation probabilities were computed with OLGA for all TCRbeta clonotypes obtained by the gDNA method from several donors. TCRdb re-hosts the immuneACCESS table, in-frame sequences only. Its copies lack some clones; in the studies checked, an unresolved V gene accounts for under half of them, and the cause for the rest is not known. The V and J calls and clone size are taken from that table; D and trimming were inferred from the DNA. In this sample the table shows about 1.5 million clones, roughly 97% of which occur a single time. Of the sample, over 1% falls within the top ten clones.

The sequenced sample consisted of naive CD4+ T cells sorted from blood. What the cell subset or site label conveys for this sample: CD45RA+ positively selected. This sequence uses TRBV5-1 and TRBJ2-5, with TRBD1 tentatively as D gene (6 bases match). This receptor was identified in a man aged 25 to 40 in good health. The CDR3 reads CASSPPGTTEETQYF. The DNA sequence is given as TGCGCCAGCAGCCCTCCCGGGACAACCGAAGAGACCCAGTACTTC. With the rest looked up from the reference TRBV5-1 and TRBJ2-5 genes rather than sequenced, the full variable domain is KAGVTQTPRYLIKTRGQQVTLSCSPISGHRSVSWYQQTPGQGLQFLFEYFSETQRNKGNFPGRFSGRQFSNSRSEMNVSTLELGDSALYLCASSPPGTTEETQYFGPGTRLLVL.